The present entry profiles one TCR beta chain with its context. Its antigen is still unknown. The individuals who served as donors were healthy Caucasians living in Russia, aged about 6 to 100. Extraction yielded at least 5.5 micrograms of total RNA per sample. Trimming left V 2 bases short and J 2 bases short, with 16 bases between. The CDR3 has 16 amino acids. Germline V CDR1 and CDR2: SEHNR, FQNEAQ (reference sequence). The data originate from a study of blood T cells in healthy people across ages. Study conclusions and caveats: Whereas aged donors had fewer naive CD4+ cells, long-lived donors had more of them and higher diversity.

A second PCR, run for roughly 7 to 12 cycles, used a sample-barcoded 5' primer plus a J-beta primer mix. The authors tagged each cDNA molecule using a template-switch adaptor with 12 random nucleotides. MiXCR, run by TCRdb on the 5' RACE reads, gives a single entry per CDR3 protein. The table records more than 1,400,000 distinct CDR3 sequences, approximately 38% of them present only once. This clonotype originated in a woman aged 18-35 years in good health. Sequenced sample: blood. The chain recombines TRBV7-9 with TRBJ2-7, with D possibly called TRBD1 or TRBD2 (5 bases each). Written as DNA, the CDR3 is TGTGCCAGCAGCTTAAGTCGGGGCAGCTTAACCTACGAGCAGTACTTC. It translates to CASSLSRGSLTYEQYF.